The clone carrying this T cell receptor beta chain appeared a few times. Its antigen is unidentified. Donors likely had unrecorded immune exposures despite being nominally healthy when sampled. The length of the CDR3 is 14 residues. The V gene lost 6 bases and the J gene lost 3 bases, with 12 bases spanning the gap. The germline CDR1 and CDR2 sequences are SGHRS and YFSETQ. 13 Jbeta primers and 60 Vbeta primers were used for the PCR. Per the study methods: As a later analysis found, there were tens of millions of unique TCR beta chains, of which some 10 million were shared. Clones were read by immunoSEQ multiplex PCR, and TCRdb kept only the in-frame ones, dropping some. For V, J and clone size, that table is used; D and trimming come from the DNA. This repertoire shows about 98,000 clones, about four fifths found once; its top ten account for approximately 10%. The data stem from a study of cytomegalovirus exposure and HLA in healthy donors. In the study overall: The 120 million or so unique TCR beta sequences, from about 190 million T cells, were found by an earlier analysis.

Study-wide points: HLA alleles showed associations with some 15,000 TCR beta sequences in a later analysis, at a 0.05 false discovery rate.

Specimen: PBMCs. The chain employs TRBV5-1 and TRBJ2-2; possible D gene TRBD1, 5 bases. The clonotype originates from a man younger than 35 in good health and CMV-seropositive. CDR3 sequence: CASMYLQDTGELFF. The CDR3 nucleotides read TGCGCCAGCATGTACTTACAGGACACCGGGGAGCTGTTTTTT.